These T cell receptor beta chains were read from a single sample in a study of human T cells and chemical hapten exposure. MiXCR was run by TCRdb on the RACE reads, yielding one entry per CDR3 protein. Of 120,000 or so distinct CDR3 sequences listed, about 11% are singletons. The material sequenced was whole blood, taken in connection with sensitization to the hapten diphenylcyclopropenone (DPC). These receptors originate from a woman aged 50 to 65 with alopecia areata. Some clones in this sample may be carry-over from other donors' samples. CDR3s include the opening cysteine and the closing phenylalanine or tryptophan. Each record gives: CDR3 DNA, CDR3 protein, clone size, V gene, J gene, D gene. A D gene is named only where the DNA matches it firmly. Clone sizes are given selectively: once, few, many, or a class where the clone is expanded.

CDR3 DNA: TGTGCCAGCTCACCCGGACAGTACTACGAGCAGTACTTC
CDR3 protein: CASSPGQYYEQYF
clone size: few
V gene: TRBV18
J gene: TRBJ2-7
D gene: .

CDR3 DNA: TGTGCCAGCAGCCAAGAGCCCCCCGGGCAGGGTGGGTCCGGGGAGCTGTTTTTT
CDR3 protein: CASSQEPPGQGGSGELFF
clone size: .
V gene: TRBV14
J gene: TRBJ2-2
D gene: .

CDR3 DNA: TGCAGTGCTAGGGGGCCCGCCTACGAGCAGTACTTC
CDR3 protein: CSARGPAYEQYF
clone size: .
V gene: TRBV20-1
J gene: TRBJ2-7
D gene: .

CDR3 DNA: TGCAGTGCTCGGGACAGCTCTTTAGCGGTCTACAATGAGCAGTTCTTC
CDR3 protein: CSARDSSLAVYNEQFF
clone size: few
V gene: TRBV20-1
J gene: TRBJ2-1
D gene: .

CDR3 DNA: TGTGCCAGCAGCGAATATTCGCCCCCAGAGACCCAGTACTTC
CDR3 protein: CASSEYSPPETQYF
clone size: many
V gene: TRBV13
J gene: TRBJ2-5
D gene: .

CDR3 DNA: TGTGCCAGCAGTTACACGGGACAGGTCGGCTACACCTTC
CDR3 protein: CASSYTGQVGYTF
clone size: .
V gene: TRBV6-5
J gene: TRBJ1-2
D gene: TRBD1

CDR3 DNA: TGTGCCAGCAGCTTAACAGCTCCCCCCACTGAAGCTTTCTTT
CDR3 protein: CASSLTAPPTEAFF
clone size: few
V gene: TRBV7-3
J gene: TRBJ1-1
D gene: .

CDR3 DNA: TGTGCCACCCAAGGAGCGGGGGGTACAGATACGCAGTATTTT
CDR3 protein: CATQGAGGTDTQYF
clone size: .
V gene: TRBV6-5
J gene: TRBJ2-3
D gene: TRBD2

CDR3 DNA: TGTGCCAGCAGTCCGACAGGGGGAAGGGAAAAACTGTTTTTT
CDR3 protein: CASSPTGGREKLFF
clone size: .
V gene: TRBV6-5
J gene: TRBJ1-4
D gene: TRBD1

CDR3 DNA: TGCAGCGTGGGACAGGGTCTCTCTGGAAACACCATATATTTT
CDR3 protein: CSVGQGLSGNTIYF
clone size: .
V gene: TRBV29-1
J gene: TRBJ1-3
D gene: TRBD1

CDR3 DNA: TGTGCCAGCTCACCCCCAGGGCTTGGGATAACTGAAGCTTTCTTT
CDR3 protein: CASSPPGLGITEAFF
clone size: .
V gene: TRBV18
J gene: TRBJ1-1
D gene: .

CDR3 DNA: TGTGCCATCAGTGCAGGGGGCGCCGACAAAAACATTCAGTACTTC
CDR3 protein: CAISAGGADKNIQYF
clone size: .
V gene: TRBV10-3
J gene: TRBJ2-4
D gene: TRBD1

CDR3 DNA: TGCAGCGTTTCCCAGAGGAGCAATCAGCCCCAGCATTTT
CDR3 protein: CSVSQRSNQPQHF
clone size: many
V gene: TRBV29-1
J gene: TRBJ1-5
D gene: .

CDR3 DNA: TGCAGTGCTAGTTTGGCAGGTTCATTTTTGGATTCACCCCTCCACTTT
CDR3 protein: CSASLAGSFLDSPLHF
clone size: many
V gene: TRBV20-1
J gene: TRBJ1-6
D gene: .

CDR3 DNA: TGTGCCAGCAGTTTACTTCCAGGGGTATCGGAGAACACTGAAGCTTTCTTT
CDR3 protein: CASSLLPGVSENTEAFF
clone size: .
V gene: TRBV28
J gene: TRBJ1-1
D gene: .

CDR3 DNA: TGTGCCAGCAGTTTCCTAGGTGGTCGGGACAGGGGGCTTTCTCGTAGAAGTGAGACCCAGTACTTC
CDR3 protein: CASSFLGGRDRGLSRRSETQYF
clone size: few
V gene: TRBV6-6
J gene: TRBJ2-5
D gene: TRBD1

CDR3 DNA: TGTGCCAGTAGTGGGACAGCTTTGAACACTGAAGCTTTCTTT
CDR3 protein: CASSGTALNTEAFF
clone size: .
V gene: TRBV19
J gene: TRBJ1-1
D gene: TRBD1

CDR3 DNA: TGTGCCAGCAGCTCAGGACTTGACACTAATGAGCAGTACTTC
CDR3 protein: CASSSGLDTNEQYF
clone size: many
V gene: TRBV11-3
J gene: TRBJ2-7
D gene: .

CDR3 DNA: TGTGCCAGCAGTATGACAGGGGATAAGACTGAAGCTTTCTTT
CDR3 protein: CASSMTGDKTEAFF
clone size: few
V gene: TRBV2
J gene: TRBJ1-1
D gene: TRBD1

CDR3 DNA: TGCAGTGCTACCCAGGAATCACCAGAGACCCAGTACTTC
CDR3 protein: CSATQESPETQYF
clone size: many
V gene: TRBV20-1
J gene: TRBJ2-5
D gene: .

CDR3 DNA: TGTGCCAGCAGCGGAGACAGAAACTATGGCTACACCTTC
CDR3 protein: CASSGDRNYGYTF
clone size: few
V gene: TRBV9
J gene: TRBJ1-2
D gene: .

CDR3 DNA: TGTGCCAGCAGTTACGGGGGATGGACTGAAGCTTTCTTT
CDR3 protein: CASSYGGWTEAFF
clone size: few
V gene: TRBV6-2/TRBV6-3
J gene: TRBJ1-1
D gene: .

CDR3 DNA: TGCAGTGCTAAGGTGACTTCCTACGAGCAGTACTTC
CDR3 protein: CSAKVTSYEQYF
clone size: .
V gene: TRBV20-1
J gene: TRBJ2-7
D gene: .

CDR3 DNA: TGTGCCAGGACTCACAGGCAAGCAAGGAGCGGTGAAGCTTTCTTT
CDR3 protein: CARTHRQARSGEAFF
clone size: few
V gene: TRBV28
J gene: TRBJ1-1
D gene: .

CDR3 DNA: TGTGCCAGCAGCTTATATGGGGGACAGGGGGAAAAACTGTTTTTT
CDR3 protein: CASSLYGGQGEKLFF
clone size: .
V gene: TRBV7-6
J gene: TRBJ1-4
D gene: TRBD1

CDR3 DNA: TGTGCCAGCAGGTCCTCCTACAATGAGCAGTTCTTC
CDR3 protein: CASRSSYNEQFF
clone size: many
V gene: TRBV7-9
J gene: TRBJ2-1
D gene: .

CDR3 DNA: TGTGCCAGCAGTTTAAACCCTAGCTACGAGCAGTACTTC
CDR3 protein: CASSLNPSYEQYF
clone size: many
V gene: TRBV28
J gene: TRBJ2-7
D gene: .

CDR3 DNA: TGTGCCAGCAGCCCATGGCAGATAGCGGGAGCTCAGGGCGGGGAGCTGTTTTTT
CDR3 protein: CASSPWQIAGAQGGELFF
clone size: many
V gene: TRBV9
J gene: TRBJ2-2
D gene: TRBD2

CDR3 DNA: TGTGCCAGTACCAGGGCCCCTTACAATGAGCAGTTCTTC
CDR3 protein: CASTRAPYNEQFF
clone size: many
V gene: TRBV19
J gene: TRBJ2-1
D gene: .

CDR3 DNA: TGCAGCGCACAGGGGGACCAAGAGACCCAGTACTTC
CDR3 protein: CSAQGDQETQYF
clone size: few
V gene: TRBV29-1
J gene: TRBJ2-5
D gene: TRBD1

CDR3 DNA: TGTGCCAGCAGCCAAGGGGACGGGAACTATGGCTACACCTTC
CDR3 protein: CASSQGDGNYGYTF
clone size: .
V gene: TRBV14
J gene: TRBJ1-2
D gene: .

CDR3 DNA: TGTGCCAGCAGCACTGTTAGCGGAAGGGCCTACGAGCAGTACTTC
CDR3 protein: CASSTVSGRAYEQYF
clone size: .
V gene: TRBV2
J gene: TRBJ2-7
D gene: .

CDR3 DNA: TGCAGTGCTGGACAGGGCCGGGAGACCCAGTACTTC
CDR3 protein: CSAGQGRETQYF
clone size: .
V gene: TRBV20-1
J gene: TRBJ2-5
D gene: TRBD1

CDR3 DNA: TGCTGCGGGACAGGGGGATGGGGTGAGCAGTTCTTC
CDR3 protein: CCGTGGWGEQFF
clone size: many
V gene: TRBV29-1
J gene: TRBJ2-1
D gene: TRBD1

CDR3 DNA: TGTGCCAGCAGCTTAGGTCGGGGACAGGGATACGAGCAGTACTTC
CDR3 protein: CASSLGRGQGYEQYF
clone size: many
V gene: TRBV11-2
J gene: TRBJ2-7
D gene: TRBD1

CDR3 DNA: TGCGCCAGCGAGAAAGAGGGGCGAAGCAATCAGCCCCAGCATTTT
CDR3 protein: CASEKEGRSNQPQHF
clone size: .
V gene: TRBV5-1
J gene: TRBJ1-5
D gene: .

CDR3 DNA: TGTGCCAGCAGTTTTCAGGGGAACACTGAAGCTTTCTTT
CDR3 protein: CASSFQGNTEAFF
clone size: few
V gene: TRBV27
J gene: TRBJ1-1
D gene: .

CDR3 DNA: TGTGCCAGCAGCCCACGGGCTAGCGGGAGGGTCAATGAGCAGTTCTTC
CDR3 protein: CASSPRASGRVNEQFF
clone size: few
V gene: TRBV7-9
J gene: TRBJ2-1
D gene: TRBD2

CDR3 DNA: TGTGCCAGCAGTTACTGGGGGGCTGAAGCTTTCTTT
CDR3 protein: CASSYWGAEAFF
clone size: .
V gene: TRBV6-5
J gene: TRBJ1-1
D gene: .

CDR3 DNA: TGTGCCAGCAGTCCTGGACATTTGAACTATGGCTACACCTTC
CDR3 protein: CASSPGHLNYGYTF
clone size: few
V gene: TRBV12-3/TRBV12-4
J gene: TRBJ1-2
D gene: .

CDR3 DNA: TGTGCCAGCAGTTTATCAAGGGCGGCTGAAGCTTTCTTT
CDR3 protein: CASSLSRAAEAFF
clone size: .
V gene: TRBV12-3/TRBV12-4
J gene: TRBJ1-1
D gene: .

CDR3 DNA: TGTGCCAGCAGCTCGAACAGGGGCCCTGGGGAGACCCAGTACTTC
CDR3 protein: CASSSNRGPGETQYF
clone size: .
V gene: TRBV12-3/TRBV12-4
J gene: TRBJ2-5
D gene: TRBD1

CDR3 DNA: TGCGCCAGCAGCCAAGATGGAGGGGGCTCCTACAATGAGCAGTTCTTC
CDR3 protein: CASSQDGGGSYNEQFF
clone size: .
V gene: TRBV4-3
J gene: TRBJ2-1
D gene: .

CDR3 DNA: TGTGCCAGCAGCTCTAGACTAGCGGGAAGGTTCGATGAGCAGTTCTTC
CDR3 protein: CASSSRLAGRFDEQFF
clone size: few
V gene: TRBV13
J gene: TRBJ2-1
D gene: TRBD2

CDR3 DNA: TGTGCCAGCAGCCAAGTCCTCGGTAGTGCAGATACGCAGTATTTT
CDR3 protein: CASSQVLGSADTQYF
clone size: .
V gene: TRBV3-1
J gene: TRBJ2-3
D gene: .